The source of this T cell receptor (beta chain) is a study of blood T cell repertoires in COVID-19 (dated by TCRdb to between 2020 and 2021). Broadly, across the study: The collaborator samples originated in the United States, Italy and Spain and spanned the acute and convalescent phases of COVID-19. The material from the prospective study consisted of cDNA or gDNA derived from T cells, B-cell-depleted T cells, or PBMCs. Subjects who had been exposed to COVID-19, were actively infected with it, or had recovered from it provided the deeply sampled blood TCRbeta repertoires that made up the dataset. The repertoires were released in a freely available public database intended as a resource for research on the immune response to SARS-CoV-2. The samples were drawn from the first 160 participants of the ongoing ImmuneRACE study and from 950 to 1,500 subjects provided by 6 global collaborators. Nearly every sample came with metadata listing a de-identified subject ID, COVID-19 status, age in years and sex. Where available, HLA class I and class II types were obtained from metadata supplied by the sample provider rather than from assay-based typing.

TCRbeta CDR3 regions were amplified from genomic DNA by means of the immunoSEQ Assay, a bias-controlled multiplex PCR. On the study's bioinformatics: The number of nucleated cells in each sample was estimated by amplification of reference gene primers within the assay. To quantify the absolute abundance of each unique TCRbeta CDR3 rearrangement, sequence reads were collapsed and filtered. For each sample, productive Simpson clonality was calculated by taking the square root of Simpson's diversity index across productive rearrangements. Held by TCRdb, this immuneACCESS table contains in-frame sequences only and omits some clones. Under half of the omission traces to an unresolved V gene where checked; the cause of the rest is unknown. V and J calls and clone size come straight from that table; D and trimming were deduced from the DNA. This sample gives 200,000 to 300,000 clones in total; 86% of them show up just once. Jointly, the top ten make up around 2% of the sample.

Clipping removes 5 bases from V and 5 bases from J, with 5 as the unmatched junction base count. Via the germline V gene, CDR1 is MNHEY and CDR2 SVGAGI. The CDR3 runs 14 amino acids, cysteine and phenylalanine included. Only CDR3 DNA remains: 42 bases, in frame from the first base. Overall results and qualifications from the work: Clinical and demographic metadata were provided uncurated, with the amount varying by source and participant.

Details on this clone: No antigen is known for it. Base quality data are lacking; no much larger clone is found one base away.

In the prospective study, participants were about 18 to 95 years old, resided in around 25 geographic areas of the United States, and were enrolled through a virtual design. In the prospective study, cohorts were assigned on the basis of participant-reported clinical history obtained from a screening survey and a study questionnaire. ImmuneRACE Cohort 3 recovered participants were defined by two consecutive negative NP/OP PCR tests, healthcare professional clearance, or symptom resolution. In the prospective study, whole blood, serum and a nasopharyngeal or oropharyngeal swab were collected from each participant by mobile phlebotomists. Participants in the prospective study had the option to provide additional blood draws and questionnaires over a roughly two-month period. Before DNA extraction, prospective study blood samples were shipped either frozen or at room temperature.

The chain joins TRBV6-5 to TRBJ2-7, with 11 bases in between that match TRBD2. This TCR came from a woman aged 50 to 60 who had recovered from COVID-19. Specimen: PBMCs or T cells enriched from blood (not recorded which). In nucleotide form, the sequence is TGTGCCAGCAGTACGACTAGCGGGATGGACGAGCAGTACTTC. Its translation reads: CASSTTSGMDEQYF.